This entry lists 5 T cell receptor beta chains sequenced from one sample in a study of monozygotic twins with cystic fibrosis (dated by TCRdb to the early 2020s). Library construction relied on the immunoSEQ multiplex PCR assay. TCRdb stores this immuneACCESS table with in-frame sequences only. Part of the clones is absent; in the studies checked, under half of the shortfall reflects unresolved V genes, and no reason is known for the rest. The sample table contains over 20,000 clones; only one count was recorded for over 95% of them. Roughly 0.15% of the sample goes to the ten largest clones. Source material: blood. These receptors originate from a girl under 18 with cystic fibrosis.

The CDR3 here is CASSLRDRGHGTQYF. The DNA for the CDR3 is TGTGCCAGCAGCTTGAGGGACAGGGGGCACGGGACCCAGTACTTC. The chain carries TRBV5-6 and TRBJ2-5, with 12 bases that match TRBD1. V lost 1 base, J lost 7 bases, and 5 bases stayed unmatched. This CDR3 spans 15 amino acids. CDR1 SGHDT and CDR2 YYEEEE come from the germline V gene.

The chain employs TRBV5-1 and TRBJ1-5; possible D gene TRBD1, 6 bases. This CDR3 contains 15 residues. Looked up from germline, CDR1 is SGHRS and CDR2 is YFSETQ. Trimming cost V 0 bases and J 0 bases, with 7 bases left between them. The CDR3 sequence: CASSLEGGSNQPQHF. The DNA of the CDR3 is TGCGCCAGCAGCTTGGAGGGGGGTAGCAATCAGCCCCAGCATTTT.

This chain joins TRBV9 and TRBJ2-2; 10 positions match TRBD2. Germline CDR1 is SGDLS and CDR2 is YYNGEE. Trimming at V came to 4 bases and at J to 4 bases, leaving 7 bases not matched to a gene. The CDR3 length is 16 residues. The CDR3 loop reads CASSSRTSGATGELFF. DNA of the CDR3: TGTGCCAGCAGCTCTAGGACTAGCGGAGCCACCGGGGAGCTGTTTTTT.

This chain joins TRBV4-1 and TRBJ2-2; D possibly corresponds to TRBD1 (6 bases). Trimming took 2 bases from V and 4 from J, leaving 8 bases between them. CDR3 size: 14 residues. Germline CDR1 reads MGHRA; CDR2 reads YSYEKL. The CDR3 loop is CASSQRTATGELFF. CDR3 bases: TGCGCCAGCAGCCAAAGGACAGCCACCGGGGAGCTGTTTTTT.

The V and J genes are TRBV11-2 and TRBJ1-1; D not certain. CDR3 length: 14 residues. CDR1 is SGHAT, CDR2 FQNNGV, per germline. V was shortened by 5 bases and J by 0 bases, with 10 bases between the two germline ends. CDR3 sequence reads: CASSQNQVNTEAFF. CDR3 DNA sequence: TGTGCCAGCAGCCAAAATCAAGTGAACACTGAAGCTTTCTTT.